A selection of T cell receptor beta chains follows, all from one sample in a study of T cell repertoires and HLA-DP antigens. Measured with immunoSEQ multiplex PCR; TCRdb has only the in-frame clones, and not every one. The table records over 100,000 clones, around 93% of them present only once. No antigens are known for them. Sequencing was carried out using CD4+ T cells from PBMCs. The receptors stem from a young woman in good health and CMV-seronegative. Each CDR3 is given with its conserved first and last residue. D genes are given only for firm matches. Clone size, where shown, is once, few, many, or a class for clones that have expanded.

J	size	D	V	DNA	CDR3
TRBJ2-1	NA	NA	TRBV29-1	TGCAGCGTTGACGGAGCGAGCGATTACAATGAGCAGTTCTTC	CSVDGASDYNEQFF
TRBJ2-7	NA	NA	TRBV5-4	TGTGCCAGCAGCTTGGCCGGGCAGCCCGAGCAGTACTTC	CASSLAGQPEQYF
TRBJ1-2	NA	TRBD1	TRBV2	TGTGCCAGCAATGGACAGGGCGTGGGAGGCTACACCTTC	CASNGQGVGGYTF
TRBJ2-3	NA	TRBD1	TRBV19	TGTGCCAGTAGCAGGGGAACAGGGGTCCGCACAGATACGCAGTATTTT	CASSRGTGVRTDTQYF
TRBJ2-7	NA	NA	TRBV2	TGTGCCAGCAGGATGGGGGGAGAGCAGTACTTC	CASRMGGEQYF
TRBJ1-3	NA	NA	TRBV27	TGTGCCAGCAGTTTATCCGGCGGAAACACCATATATTTT	CASSLSGGNTIYF
TRBJ1-1	NA	NA	TRBV7-2	TGTGCCAGCAGCCCCCCTAGTCGTGGAACTGAAGCTTTCTTT	CASSPPSRGTEAFF
TRBJ2-3	NA	NA	TRBV6-1	TGTGCCAGCAGTGCTTGGATAGGACAAGGCACAGATACGCAGTATTTT	CASSAWIGQGTDTQYF
TRBJ1-3	NA	NA	TRBV25-1	TGTGCCAGCAGTGACAGTCGGTCTGGAAACACCATATATTTT	CASSDSRSGNTIYF
TRBJ2-2	once	TRBD2	TRBV4-2	TGTGCCAGCAGCCAAGTGGCGGGGGGAACCGGGGAGCTGTTTTTT	CASSQVAGGTGELFF
TRBJ1-5	NA	TRBD1	TRBV7-2	TGTGCCAGCAGCTTCGTGACAGGGGGCGGTCAGCCCCAGCATTTT	CASSFVTGGGQPQHF
TRBJ2-6	NA	NA	TRBV5-4	TGTGCCAGCAGCTTGGATCCGGCTGGGGCCAACGTCCTGACTTTC	CASSLDPAGANVLTF
TRBJ1-1	NA	TRBD1	TRBV11-2	TGTGCCAGCAGCTTAGCGGGACAGCGAAGTACTGAAGCTTTCTTT	CASSLAGQRSTEAFF
TRBJ1-1	NA	NA	TRBV6-5	TGTGCCAGCAGCAGGGGACGGTTGAACACTGAAGCTTTCTTT	CASSRGRLNTEAFF
TRBJ1-6	NA	NA	TRBV5-6	TGTGCCAGCAGCGACCACCTGAATTCACCCCTCCACTTT	CASSDHLNSPLHF
TRBJ2-5	NA	NA	TRBV5-4	TGTGCCAGCAGCTTTAGTAGGGGCGCCCAGAGAGAGACCCAGTACTTC	CASSFSRGAQRETQYF
TRBJ1-2	NA	NA	TRBV2	TGTGCCAGCAGGGACACAGGGTGGGGTGGCTACACCTTC	CASRDTGWGGYTF
TRBJ2-3	NA	NA	TRBV28	TGTGCCAGCAGTTCCCACCAGACTAGCACAGATACGCAGTATTTT	CASSSHQTSTDTQYF
TRBJ1-6	NA	NA	TRBV6-6	TGTGCCAGCAGGGGAATTACAGGGTTGAATTCACCCCTCCACTTT	CASRGITGLNSPLHF
TRBJ2-7	once	TRBD1	TRBV29-1	TGCAGCGTTGGCCTCAGGGGGGAGCAGTACTTC	CSVGLRGEQYF
TRBJ2-1	few	NA	TRBV4-3	TGCGCCAGCAGCCAAGAATATATAGGGGCCAATGAGCAGTTCTTC	CASSQEYIGANEQFF
TRBJ2-1	NA	NA	TRBV5-1	TGCGCCAGCAGCTTGGTCTGGGATGAGCAGTTCTTC	CASSLVWDEQFF
TRBJ2-1	NA	TRBD1	TRBV5-1	TGCGCCAGCAGATTACCCTCCCGGGCACAGGGGGTCGGTGAGCAGTTCTTC	CASRLPSRAQGVGEQFF
TRBJ1-5	NA	NA	TRBV19	TGTGCCAGTAGCACGGCTCGGAGGAGCAATCAGCCCCAGCATTTT	CASSTARRSNQPQHF
TRBJ2-3	NA	NA	TRBV6-5	TGTGCCAGCAGTTACATGGGCCTAGGGGGAGATACGCAGTATTTT	CASSYMGLGGDTQYF
TRBJ1-1	NA	TRBD1	TRBV19	TGTGCCAGTAGTTTGAACAGGGGGTACACTGAAGCTTTCTTT	CASSLNRGYTEAFF
TRBJ1-2	once	NA	TRBV4-1	TGCGCCAGCAGCCATTCTTCGGGCTATGGCTACACCTTC	CASSHSSGYGYTF
TRBJ1-1	NA	TRBD1	TRBV28	TGTGCCAGCAGCCTACCAGGGGGCCAGACTGAAGCTTTCTTT	CASSLPGGQTEAFF
TRBJ1-4	NA	NA	TRBV21-1	TGTGCCAGCAGCCAAGGGTGTCTAAATGAAAAACTGTTTTTT	CASSQGCLNEKLFF
TRBJ1-3	once	NA	TRBV27	TGTGCCAGCTTAAGGGCGGGCGGAAACACCATATATTTT	CASLRAGGNTIYF
TRBJ2-7	NA	NA	TRBV5-1	TGCGCCAGCAGCTTGGGGCAGGGGCTAGTAGAGCAGTACTTC	CASSLGQGLVEQYF
TRBJ2-3	NA	NA	TRBV28	TGTGCCAGCAGCCGTACAGGCCTGAGCACAGATACGCAGTATTTT	CASSRTGLSTDTQYF
TRBJ1-1	NA	NA	TRBV6-5	TGTGCCAGCAGTTACGGTAGGGGTCAACAGGGAAAAGCTTTCTTT	CASSYGRGQQGKAFF
TRBJ1-1	NA	NA	TRBV7-3	TGTGCCTCTAGGGTGCAGCGGATGAACACTGAAGCTTTCTTT	CASRVQRMNTEAFF
TRBJ1-2	NA	NA	TRBV20-1	TGCAGTGCTAGAATCGGGGTGGGCTACACCTTC	CSARIGVGYTF
TRBJ1-3	once	NA	TRBV5-1	TGCGCCAGCAGAAATTATCCCGGGACCTATGGAAACACCATATATTTT	CASRNYPGTYGNTIYF
TRBJ1-4	NA	NA	TRBV30	TGTGCCTGGAGTGTCCCCTCGGGCCTCGGTGAAAAACTGTTTTTT	CAWSVPSGLGEKLFF
TRBJ2-1	NA	TRBD2	TRBV18	TGTGCCAGCTCCCCTTCGGGTAGCGGGTTAGGGGACTACAATGAGCAGTTCTTC	CASSPSGSGLGDYNEQFF
TRBJ1-1	NA	NA	TRBV10-3	TGTGCCATCAGAGGGGGAGTAACAACTGAAGCTTTCTTT	CAIRGGVTTEAFF
TRBJ1-2	NA	NA	TRBV7-2	TGTGCCAGCAGCGGACGGACGGTTGGCCACTATGGCTACACCTTC	CASSGRTVGHYGYTF